The 22 T cell receptor beta chains in this list originate from one sample, sequenced in a study of shared clonotypes between healthy human individuals. Sequenced by immunoSEQ multiplex PCR; TCRdb stores in-frame clones only, minus some. This table holds about 2.4 million clones, around 94% found once. Sequenced input: naive CD4+ T cells sorted from blood. This sample's subset: CD45RA+ positively selected. The receptors shown here come from a man younger than 35 in good health.

This clone was seen just once. The chain recombines TRBV30 with TRBJ2-5, with D possibly TRBD2 on 5 matching bases. The CDR3 totals 13 residues. Trimming pared 3 bases from V and 5 bases from J, leaving 13 bases between. CDR1 is GTSNPN, CDR2 SVGIG, per germline (reference sequence). In DNA, the CDR3 is TGTGCCTGGAGCCGGGGTAGTCGGGAGACCCAGTACTTC. Its protein product is CAWSRGSRETQYF.

This clone appeared a single time. V and J are TRBV30 and TRBJ2-7, with 9 nucleotides matching TRBD2. The CDR3 is made up of 14 amino acids. Germline V gene lookup returns CDR1 GTSNPN and CDR2 SVGIG (reference sequence). V lost 3 bases and J lost 3; bases outside the gene matches: 6. Here the CDR3 DNA reads TGTGCCTGGAGCAATAGCGGGGGTTTCTACGAGCAGTACTTC. It yields the protein CAWSNSGGFYEQYF.

This chain joins TRBV27 and TRBJ2-7; no reliable D call. This CDR3 spans 14 amino acids. Germline V gene data show CDR1 as MNHEY and CDR2 as SMNVEV (reference sequence). Trimming took 5 bases from V and 0 from J, leaving 11 bases between them. The CDR3 DNA follows: TGTGCCAGCAGTGGGGTCTTGAACTCCTACGAGCAGTACTTC. Residues: CASSGVLNSYEQYF.

The rearrangement uses TRBV10-3 and TRBJ2-2; 10 nucleotides line up with TRBD2. The trim removed 5 bases at V and 3 bases at J, leaving 3 bases unmatched. The CDR3 totals 15 residues. Germline CDR1 reads ENHRY; CDR2 reads SYGVKD. In DNA form, the CDR3 reads TGTGCCATCAGTAGGACTAGCGGAGACACCGGGGAGCTGTTTTTT. Its translation: CAISRTSGDTGELFF.

This clone was counted between two and nine times. Here the CDR3 DNA reads TGTGCCAGCAGCGGTTTAGACTCGGAAAAACTGTTTTTT. It encodes CASSGLDSEKLFF. This sequence joins TRBV9 and TRBJ1-4; D is uncertain. This CDR3 contains 13 residues. CDR1 and CDR2 from the germline V gene are SGDLS and YYNGEE. Trimming removed 3 bases from V and 8 bases from J, with 11 bases in between.

J is TRBJ1-1 and V is TRBV14, with D perhaps TRBD1 (5 bases). Trimming took 4 bases from V and 7 from J, leaving 7 bases between them. The CDR3 sequence is 11 residues long. Germline V gene data show CDR1 as SGHDN and CDR2 as FVKESK. The CDR3 sequence: CASSRGVEAFF. The CDR3 DNA reads as TGTGCCAGCAGCCGGGGCGTTGAAGCTTTCTTT.

The J gene is TRBJ2-5, the V gene TRBV18; D unclear. V dropped 1 base and J dropped 4 bases, with 7 bases sitting between them. CDR3 length: 13 residues. Germline assignment: CDR1 KGHSH and CDR2 LQKENI. CDR3 amino acids: CASSPRNGETQYF. As DNA, the CDR3 is TGTGCCAGCTCACCACGTAATGGAGAGACCCAGTACTTC.

A remark on this clone: Other nucleotide sequences from this sample produce the same CDR3. The CDR3 region is CASSSRTGANTGELFF. The CDR3 nucleotides are TGTGCCAGCAGCTCCCGGACAGGCGCGAACACCGGGGAGCTGTTTTTT. J is TRBJ2-2 and V is TRBV7-8; TRBD1 matches 7 bases. Germline V gene lookup returns CDR1 SGHVS and CDR2 FQNEAQ. The CDR3 is 16 amino acids. V dropped 4 bases and J dropped 0; count of bases not matched to a gene: 5.

In this sample, this clone turned up once. The V and J genes are TRBV30 and TRBJ1-6; TRBD1 is a possible D gene (5 bases). Germline CDR1 reads GTSNPN; CDR2 reads SVGIG (reference sequence). The CDR3 is 12 residues long. V lost 0 bases to trimming and J lost 13 bases, with 10 bases between them. CDR3 bases: TGTGCCTGGAGTGTGCTTGGGGGTCCCCTCCACTTT. Amino acids: CAWSVLGGPLHF.

Concerning this clone: The sample contains more than one DNA sequence encoding this CDR3. The chain recombines TRBV6-5 with TRBJ2-7; D not resolved. Trimming left V 2 bases short and J 7 bases short, with 6 bases between. The V gene's germline CDR1 is MNHEY and CDR2 SVGAGI. The CDR3 length is 11 residues. In nucleotides, the CDR3 is TGTGCCAGCAGTTACGTTGGTGAGCAGTACTTC. The encoded protein is CASSYVGEQYF.

The gene calls are TRBV10-3 and TRBJ1-2; 7 nucleotides line up with TRBD1. Germline assignment: CDR1 ENHRY and CDR2 SYGVKD. The ends lost 8 bases at V and 6 bases at J; junction bases unmatched: 9. CDR3 length: 13 residues. In DNA form, the CDR3 reads TGTGCCATCCAATTTCTTACAGGGGATGGCTACACCTTC. Residues: CAIQFLTGDGYTF.

The chain is built from TRBV5-4 and TRBJ2-2; 9 bases match TRBD1. The V gene end was trimmed by 0 bases and the J gene end by 5 bases; junction bases not matched to a gene: 8. The CDR3 contains 17 residues. Germline V gene data show CDR1 as SGHNT and CDR2 as YYREEE (reference sequence). Written as DNA, the CDR3 is TGTGCCAGCAGCTTGGCCTCGGACAGGGGAGGGACCGGGGAGCTGTTTTTT. This encodes CASSLASDRGGTGELFF.

The chain couples TRBV6-1 to TRBJ1-1, with D uncertain. Germline CDR1 reads MNHNS; CDR2 reads SASEGT. Trimming shortened V by 5 bases and J by 5 bases, and 9 bases separated the two germline ends. The CDR3 is 12 amino acids. CDR3 sequence: CASSYFRTEAFF. DNA for the CDR3: TGTGCCAGCAGTTATTTCAGGACTGAAGCTTTCTTT.

This clone was observed a handful of times. The genes are TRBV25-1 and TRBJ1-5; no clear D. The CDR3 length is 12 residues. Between the trimmed V and J ends, which lost 7 bases and 8 bases, there was a span of 12 bases. Germline V gene sequence: CDR1 MGHDK, CDR2 SYGVNS. CDR3 residues: CASNTQVEPQHF. CDR3 bases: TGTGCCAGCAATACCCAGGTTGAGCCCCAGCATTTT.

The table lists this clone with a count of one. The CDR3 loop is CASSSYQGANGYTF. The CDR3, as DNA: TGTGCCAGCAGTTCCTACCAGGGGGCTAACGGCTACACCTTC. The chain uses TRBV6-5 and TRBJ1-2, with TRBD1 matching 8 bases. V was pared by 4 bases and J by 8 bases, with 9 bases of the junction left unmatched. Germline assignment: CDR1 MNHEY and CDR2 SVGAGI. This CDR3 spans 14 amino acids.

The chain couples TRBV6-1 to TRBJ2-7, with TRBD1 identical over 8 bases. This CDR3 has 18 amino acids. V gave up 2 bases and J gave up 0 bases; unmatched junction bases: 12. Germline CDR1 and CDR2: MNHNS and SASEGT. CDR3 residues: CASSEPRGPAPSSYEQYF. As DNA, the CDR3 is TGTGCCAGCAGTGAACCCAGGGGGCCAGCGCCCAGCTCCTACGAGCAGTACTTC.

The V gene is TRBV5-3, the J gene TRBJ2-7; the match to TRBD1 covers 9 bases. TRBV5-3 is recorded as an ORF, its role being uncertain. The CDR3 contains 17 residues. The J segment lost 2 bases and the V segment lost 0 bases, leaving 9 bases of the junction unmatched. The CDR3 sequence is CARSLGFGQGRTYEQYF. The CDR3 DNA reads TGTGCCAGAAGCTTGGGTTTCGGACAGGGGAGGACCTACGAGCAGTACTTC.

This sequence joins TRBV9 and TRBJ2-2, with 9 bases fitting TRBD2. Trimming took 0 bases from V and 5 from J; bases not matched to a gene: 5. CDR3 length: 16 residues. Germline V gene lookup returns CDR1 SGDLS and CDR2 YYNGEE. The CDR3 bases are TGTGCCAGCAGCGTAGTAGCGGGGGACGCAACCGGGGAGCTGTTTTTT. This translates into CASSVVAGDATGELFF.

The rearrangement joins TRBV2 to TRBJ2-7; 10 bases align to TRBD2. Trimming at V came to 6 bases and at J to 6 bases, leaving 8 bases not matched to a gene. The CDR3 covers 14 residues. CDR1 is SNHLY and CDR2 is FYNNEI in the germline V gene. The CDR3 DNA follows: TGTGCCAGCAGCGCCGATCTAGCGGGGGCCGAGCAGTACTTC. Protein: CASSADLAGAEQYF. The full variable domain, in which reference TRBV2 and TRBJ2-7 provide the parts outside the CDR3, is EPEVTQTPSHQVTQMGQEVILRCVPISNHLYFYWYRQILGQKVEFLVSFYNNEISEKSEIFDDQFSVERPDGSNFTLKIRSTKLEDSAMYFCASSADLAGAEQYFGPGTRLTVT.

Worth noting for this clone: The junction differs from germline at one of its ends, possibly a read error. The chain has TRBV11-2 and TRBJ2-2; the match to TRBD1 covers 9 bases. Germline loops: CDR1 SGHAT, CDR2 FQNNGV. The CDR3 is 17 residues long. CDR3 residues: CASNFPGQGTNTGELFF. The CDR3 DNA reads as TGTGCCAGCAACTTCCCGGGACAGGGAACGAATACCGGGGAGCTGTTTTTT.

The rearrangement uses TRBV5-6 and TRBJ2-1; 11 nucleotides line up with TRBD2. CDR3 size: 15 residues. V was pared by 0 bases and J by 9 bases, with 5 bases of the junction left unmatched. Germline V gives CDR1 SGHDT, CDR2 YYEEEE. CDR3 region: CASSLALAGASEQFF. The CDR3 nucleotides are TGTGCCAGCAGCTTGGCACTAGCGGGAGCGAGTGAGCAGTTCTTC. Together with reference TRBV5-6 and TRBJ2-1, the CDR3 gives the full variable domain: DAGVTQSPTHLIKTRGQQVTLRCSPKSGHDTVSWYQQALGQGPQFIFQYYEEEERQRGNFPDRFSGHQFPNYSSELNVNALLLGDSALYLCASSLALAGASEQFFGPGTRLTVL.

This chain joins TRBV2 and TRBJ1-2; D uncertain. Germline CDR1 is SNHLY and CDR2 is FYNNEI. This CDR3 contains 14 residues. V was trimmed by 8 bases and J by 4 bases, leaving 17 bases between them. This CDR3 is CASYTRMGSYGYTF. Written as DNA, the CDR3 is TGTGCCAGCTACACGAGGATGGGGTCCTATGGCTACACCTTC.